The entry below gives a single TCR beta chain sequence along with its context. Germline values: CDR1 SGHAT, CDR2 FQNNGV. The CDR3 covers 17 residues. Trimming cost V 5 bases and J 5 bases; bases outside gene matches: 13. This sample was taken from a study of shared T cell receptors in the human thymus. The data were produced by immunoSEQ multiplex PCR, yet TCRdb's version contains in-frame clones alone and is incomplete. This repertoire shows hundreds of thousands of clones, around 82% found once; its top ten account for 0.01% to 0.015%. This same sample was also part of a study on human thymus T cells. That study adds: Corrective cardiac surgery supplied the resected thymus tissue. Among thymic and blood repertoires, usage of V and J genes appeared biased. Related research examined unrelated individuals and reported that their thymic repertoires overlapped highly.

The sample taken for sequencing was thymocytes. The receptor's source is a boy less than two years old with a congenital heart defect. This chain joins TRBV11-2 and TRBJ2-1, with 9 positions matching TRBD2. The CDR3: CASSKGLAKGFDNEQFF. The CDR3 DNA is TGTGCCAGCAGCAAGGGACTAGCCAAAGGATTTGACAATGAGCAGTTCTTC.